This T cell receptor beta chain emerged from a study of blood T cell repertoires in COVID-19. In the authors' workflow: Reference gene primer amplification gave nucleated cell count estimates. Repertoires were generated with immunoSEQ multiplex PCR, while TCRdb's copy carries only in-frame clones and drops some. The V and J calls and the clone size are those of that table, but D and trimming were determined from the DNA. The sample holds approximately 200,000 clones; around 84% are singletons and the top ten take roughly a sixth. Participants had their cohort set by participant-reported clinical history. The origin of this receptor is a man aged 40-49 years who had recovered from COVID-19. Source material: PBMCs or T cells enriched from blood (not recorded which).

In DNA, the CDR3 is TGTGCCAGCAGCCAACCGACAGGGGGCCCTTCTAACTATGGCTACACCTTC. This gives the protein CASSQPTGGPSNYGYTF. V usage is TRBV4-2 and J usage is TRBJ1-2; 10 bases match TRBD1. The CDR3 is made up of 17 amino acids. V gave up 2 bases and J gave up 0 bases; unmatched junction bases: 6. Looked up from germline, CDR1 is LGHNA and CDR2 is YNFKEQ.